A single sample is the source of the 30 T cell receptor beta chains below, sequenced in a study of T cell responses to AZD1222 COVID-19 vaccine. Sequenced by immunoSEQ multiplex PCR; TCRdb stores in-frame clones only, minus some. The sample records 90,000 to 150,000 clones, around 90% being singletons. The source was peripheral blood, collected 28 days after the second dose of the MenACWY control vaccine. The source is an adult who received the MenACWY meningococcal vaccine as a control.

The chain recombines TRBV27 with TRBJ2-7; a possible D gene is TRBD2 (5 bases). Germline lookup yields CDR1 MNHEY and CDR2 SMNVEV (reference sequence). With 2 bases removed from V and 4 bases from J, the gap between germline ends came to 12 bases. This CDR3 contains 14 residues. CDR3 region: CASSLKGVSYEQYF. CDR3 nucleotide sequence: TGTGCCAGCAGTTTAAAGGGAGTTTCGTACGAGCAGTACTTC.

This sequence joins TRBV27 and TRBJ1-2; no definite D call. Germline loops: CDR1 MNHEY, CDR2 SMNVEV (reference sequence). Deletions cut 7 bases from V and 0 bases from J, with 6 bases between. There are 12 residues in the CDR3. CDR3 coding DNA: TGTGCCAGCACCCAAGCTAACTATGGCTACACCTTC. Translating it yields CASTQANYGYTF.

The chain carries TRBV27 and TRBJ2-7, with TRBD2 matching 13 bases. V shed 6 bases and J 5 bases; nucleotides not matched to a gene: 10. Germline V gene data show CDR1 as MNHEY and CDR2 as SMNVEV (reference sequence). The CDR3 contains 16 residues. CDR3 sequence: CASRTGTSGNKNEQYF. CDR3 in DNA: TGTGCCAGCAGGACCGGGACTAGCGGGAACAAAAACGAGCAGTACTTC.

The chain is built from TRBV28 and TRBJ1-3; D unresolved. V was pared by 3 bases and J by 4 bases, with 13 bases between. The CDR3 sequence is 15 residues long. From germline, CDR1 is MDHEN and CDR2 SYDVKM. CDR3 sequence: CASSFRGSAGNTIYF. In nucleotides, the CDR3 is TGTGCCAGCAGTTTTCGAGGCTCGGCCGGAAACACCATATATTTT.

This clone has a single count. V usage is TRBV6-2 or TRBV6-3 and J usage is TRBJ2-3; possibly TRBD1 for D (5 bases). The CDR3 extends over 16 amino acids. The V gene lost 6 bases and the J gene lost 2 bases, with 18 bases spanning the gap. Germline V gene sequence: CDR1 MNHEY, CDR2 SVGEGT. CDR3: CASSPRLDSLTDTQYF. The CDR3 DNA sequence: TGTGCCAGCAGCCCTAGGCTCGACAGCCTCACAGATACGCAGTATTTT.

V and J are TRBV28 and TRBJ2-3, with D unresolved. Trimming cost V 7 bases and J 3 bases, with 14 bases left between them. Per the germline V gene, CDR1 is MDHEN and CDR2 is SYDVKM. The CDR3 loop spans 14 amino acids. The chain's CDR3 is CASTRPDGTDTQYF. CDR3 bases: TGTGCCAGCACTAGGCCGGACGGGACAGATACGCAGTATTTT.

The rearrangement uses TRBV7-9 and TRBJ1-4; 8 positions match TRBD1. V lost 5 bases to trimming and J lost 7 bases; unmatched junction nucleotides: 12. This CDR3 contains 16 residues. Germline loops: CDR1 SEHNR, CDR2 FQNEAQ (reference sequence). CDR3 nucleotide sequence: TGTGCCAGCAGCCCCACGGACAGGGAGGGCAGTGAAAAACTGTTTTTT. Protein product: CASSPTDREGSEKLFF.

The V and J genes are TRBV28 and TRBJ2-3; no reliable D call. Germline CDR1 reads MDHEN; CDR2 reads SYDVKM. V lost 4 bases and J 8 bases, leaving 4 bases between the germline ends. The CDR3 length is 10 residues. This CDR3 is CASSSSTQYF. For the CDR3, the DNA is TGTGCCAGCAGTTCGAGTACGCAGTATTTT.

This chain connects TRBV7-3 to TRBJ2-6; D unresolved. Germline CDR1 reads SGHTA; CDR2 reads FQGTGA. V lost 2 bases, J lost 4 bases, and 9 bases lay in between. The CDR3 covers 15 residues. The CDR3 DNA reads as TGTGCCAGCAGCTTACTGACCGTGGGGGCCAACGTCCTGACTTTC. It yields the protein CASSLLTVGANVLTF.

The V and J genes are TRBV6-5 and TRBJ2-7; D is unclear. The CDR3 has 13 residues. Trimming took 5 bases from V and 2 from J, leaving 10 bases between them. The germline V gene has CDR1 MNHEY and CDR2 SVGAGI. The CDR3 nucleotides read TGTGCCAGCAGTCGGACGGATGCCTACGAGCAGTACTTC. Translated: CASSRTDAYEQYF.

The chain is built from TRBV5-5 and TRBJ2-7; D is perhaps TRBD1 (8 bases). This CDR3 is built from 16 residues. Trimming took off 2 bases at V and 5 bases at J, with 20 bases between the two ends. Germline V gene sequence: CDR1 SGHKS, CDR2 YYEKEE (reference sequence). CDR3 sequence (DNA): TGTGCCAGCAGCTTCGGCAGGGGGCCGGGGGGTCACGAGCAGTACTTC. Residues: CASSFGRGPGGHEQYF.

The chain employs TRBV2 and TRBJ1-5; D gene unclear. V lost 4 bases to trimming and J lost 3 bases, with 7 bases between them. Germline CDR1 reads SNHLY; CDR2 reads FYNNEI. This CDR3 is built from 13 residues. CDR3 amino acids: CASSGNLNQPQHF. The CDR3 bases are TGTGCCAGCAGTGGGAACCTCAATCAGCCCCAGCATTTT.

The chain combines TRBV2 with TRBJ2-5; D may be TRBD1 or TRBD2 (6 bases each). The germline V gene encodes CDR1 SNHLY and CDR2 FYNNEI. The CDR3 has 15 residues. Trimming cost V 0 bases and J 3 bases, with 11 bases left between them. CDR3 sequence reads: CASSEAGGDKETQYF. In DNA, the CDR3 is TGTGCCAGCAGTGAAGCTGGCGGGGACAAAGAGACCCAGTACTTC. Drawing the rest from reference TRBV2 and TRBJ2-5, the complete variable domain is EPEVTQTPSHQVTQMGQEVILRCVPISNHLYFYWYRQILGQKVEFLVSFYNNEISEKSEIFDDQFSVERPDGSNFTLKIRSTKLEDSAMYFCASSEAGGDKETQYFGPGTRLLVL.

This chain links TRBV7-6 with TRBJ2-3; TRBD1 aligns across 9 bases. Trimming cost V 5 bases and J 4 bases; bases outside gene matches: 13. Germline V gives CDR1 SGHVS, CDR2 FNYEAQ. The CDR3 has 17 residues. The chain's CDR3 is CASSNFGGQGRADTQYF. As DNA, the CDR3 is TGTGCCAGCAGCAACTTTGGAGGACAGGGGAGGGCAGATACGCAGTATTTT.

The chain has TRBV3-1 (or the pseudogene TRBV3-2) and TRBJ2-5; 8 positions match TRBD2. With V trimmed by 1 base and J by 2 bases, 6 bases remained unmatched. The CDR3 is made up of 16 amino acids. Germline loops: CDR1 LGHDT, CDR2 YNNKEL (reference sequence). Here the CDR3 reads CASSQALAGRQETQYF. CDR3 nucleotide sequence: TGTGCCAGCAGCCAAGCTTTAGCGGGAAGACAAGAGACCCAGTACTTC.

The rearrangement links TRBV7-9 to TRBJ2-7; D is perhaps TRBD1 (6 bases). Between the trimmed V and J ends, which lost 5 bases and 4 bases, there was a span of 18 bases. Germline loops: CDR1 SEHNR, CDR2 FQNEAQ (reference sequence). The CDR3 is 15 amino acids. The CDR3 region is CASSTEPGHTYEQYV. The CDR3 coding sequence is TGTGCCAGCAGCACAGAACCGGGACACACGTACGAGCAGTACGTC.

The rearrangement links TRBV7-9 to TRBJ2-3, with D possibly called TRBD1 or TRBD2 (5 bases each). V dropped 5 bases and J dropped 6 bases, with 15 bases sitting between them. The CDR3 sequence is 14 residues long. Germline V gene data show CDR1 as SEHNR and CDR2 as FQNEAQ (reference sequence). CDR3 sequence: CASSPSWGTDTQYF. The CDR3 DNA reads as TGTGCCAGCAGCCCCAGTTGGGGGACGGATACGCAGTATTTT.

CDR3 DNA: TGTGCCAGCAGCTTGGACAGCACCTACGAGCAGTACTTC. Translation gives CASSLDSTYEQYF. V gene TRBV5-8 combines with J gene TRBJ2-7; D gene unclear. CDR1 and CDR2 (germline): SGHTS, YDEGEE. This CDR3 has 13 amino acids. With 0 bases removed from V and 2 bases from J, the gap between germline ends came to 6 bases.

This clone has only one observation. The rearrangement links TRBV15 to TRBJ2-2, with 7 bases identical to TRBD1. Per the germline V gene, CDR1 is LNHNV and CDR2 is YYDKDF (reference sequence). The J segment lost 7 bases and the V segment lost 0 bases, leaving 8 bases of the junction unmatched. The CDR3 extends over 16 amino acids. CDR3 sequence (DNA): TGTGCCACCAGCAGAGATTCGAAGGGGGCAAGCGGGGAGCTGTTTTTT. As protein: CATSRDSKGASGELFF. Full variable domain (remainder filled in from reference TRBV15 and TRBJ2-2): DAMVIQNPRYQVTQFGKPVTLSCSQTLNHNVMYWYQQKSSQAPKLLFHYYDKDFNNEADTPDNFQSRRPNTSFCFLDIRSPGLGDTAMYLCATSRDSKGASGELFFGEGSRLTVL.

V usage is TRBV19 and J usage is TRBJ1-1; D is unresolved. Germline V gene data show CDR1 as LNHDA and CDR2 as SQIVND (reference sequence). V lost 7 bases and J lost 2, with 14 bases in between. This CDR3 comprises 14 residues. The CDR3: CASTLTAPNTEAFF. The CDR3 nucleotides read TGTGCCAGTACCCTGACCGCCCCAAACACTGAAGCTTTCTTT.

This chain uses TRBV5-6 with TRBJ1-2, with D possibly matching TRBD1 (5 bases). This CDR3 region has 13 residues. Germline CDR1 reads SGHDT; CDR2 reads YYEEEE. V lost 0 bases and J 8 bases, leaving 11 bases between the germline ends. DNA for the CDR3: TGTGCCAGCAGCTTGGGGAGGGGAGGCGGCTACACCTTC. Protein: CASSLGRGGGYTF.

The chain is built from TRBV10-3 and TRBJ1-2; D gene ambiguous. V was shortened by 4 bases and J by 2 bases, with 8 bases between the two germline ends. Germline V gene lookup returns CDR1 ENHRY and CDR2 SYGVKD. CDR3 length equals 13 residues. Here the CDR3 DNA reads TGTGCCATCAGTGCTTCTGAGAACTATGGCTACACCTTC. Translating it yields CAISASENYGYTF.

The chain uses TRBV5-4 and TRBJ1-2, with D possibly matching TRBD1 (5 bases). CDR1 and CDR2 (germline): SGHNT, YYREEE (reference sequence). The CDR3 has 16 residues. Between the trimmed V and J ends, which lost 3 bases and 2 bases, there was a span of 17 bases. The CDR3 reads CASSSTARRNNYGYTF. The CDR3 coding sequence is TGTGCCAGCAGCTCGACAGCCCGAAGAAACAACTATGGCTACACCTTC.

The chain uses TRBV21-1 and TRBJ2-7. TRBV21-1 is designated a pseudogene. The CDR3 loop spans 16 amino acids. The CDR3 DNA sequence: TGTGCCAGCAGCAAAGTTGAAGGGGGGCAAACCTACGAGCAGTACGTC. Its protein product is CASSKVEGGQTYEQYV.

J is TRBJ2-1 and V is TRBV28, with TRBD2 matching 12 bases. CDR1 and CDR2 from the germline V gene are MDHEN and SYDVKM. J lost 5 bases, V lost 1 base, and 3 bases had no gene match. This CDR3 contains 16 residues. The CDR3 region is CASSLLASGRDNEQFF. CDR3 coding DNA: TGTGCCAGCAGTTTATTGGCTAGCGGGAGGGACAATGAGCAGTTCTTC.

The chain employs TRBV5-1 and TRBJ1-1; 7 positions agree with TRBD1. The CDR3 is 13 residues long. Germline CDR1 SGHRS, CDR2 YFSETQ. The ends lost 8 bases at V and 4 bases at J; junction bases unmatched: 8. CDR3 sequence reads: CASLGDSRTEAFF. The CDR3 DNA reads TGCGCCAGTTTAGGGGACAGCCGCACTGAAGCTTTCTTT.

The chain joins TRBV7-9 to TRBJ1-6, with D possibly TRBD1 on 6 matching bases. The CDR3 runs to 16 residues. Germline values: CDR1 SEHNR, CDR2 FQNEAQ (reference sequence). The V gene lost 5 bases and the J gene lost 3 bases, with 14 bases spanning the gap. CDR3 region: CASSLGGAGYNSPLHF. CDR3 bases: TGTGCCAGCAGCCTTGGGGGGGCAGGCTATAATTCACCCCTCCACTTT.

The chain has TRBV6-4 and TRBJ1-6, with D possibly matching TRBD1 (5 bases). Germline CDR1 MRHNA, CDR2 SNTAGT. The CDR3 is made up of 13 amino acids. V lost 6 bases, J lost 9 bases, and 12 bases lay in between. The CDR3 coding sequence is TGTGCCAGCAGCGGACAAGAAGGTTCACCCCTCCACTTT. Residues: CASSGQEGSPLHF.

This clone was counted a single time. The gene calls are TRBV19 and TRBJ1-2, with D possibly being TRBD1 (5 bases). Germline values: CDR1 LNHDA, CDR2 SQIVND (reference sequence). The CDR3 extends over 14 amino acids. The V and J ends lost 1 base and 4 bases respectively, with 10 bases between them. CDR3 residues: CASSIVGAGYGYTF. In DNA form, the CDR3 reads TGTGCCAGTAGTATAGTTGGGGCTGGCTATGGCTACACCTTC.

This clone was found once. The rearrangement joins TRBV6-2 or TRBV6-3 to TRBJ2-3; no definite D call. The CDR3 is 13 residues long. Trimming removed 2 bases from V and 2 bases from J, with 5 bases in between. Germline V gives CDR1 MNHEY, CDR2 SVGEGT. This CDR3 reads CASSYPSTDTQYF. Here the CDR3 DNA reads TGTGCCAGCAGTTACCCCTCCACAGATACGCAGTATTTT.